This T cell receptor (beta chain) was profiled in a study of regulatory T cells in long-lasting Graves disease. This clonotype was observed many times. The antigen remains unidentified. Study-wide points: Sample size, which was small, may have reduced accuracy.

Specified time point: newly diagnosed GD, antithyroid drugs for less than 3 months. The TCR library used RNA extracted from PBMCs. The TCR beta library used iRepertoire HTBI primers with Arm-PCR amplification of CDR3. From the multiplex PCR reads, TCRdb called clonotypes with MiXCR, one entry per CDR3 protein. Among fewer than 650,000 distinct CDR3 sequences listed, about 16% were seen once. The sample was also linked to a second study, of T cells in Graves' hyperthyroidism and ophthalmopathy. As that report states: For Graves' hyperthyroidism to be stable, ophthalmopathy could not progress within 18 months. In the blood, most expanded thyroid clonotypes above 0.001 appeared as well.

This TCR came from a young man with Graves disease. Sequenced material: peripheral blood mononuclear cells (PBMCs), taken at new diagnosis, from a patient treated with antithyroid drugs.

In DNA, the CDR3 is TGCAGTGCTAGAGATACGGGGATTAGGTCCTATAATTCACCCCTCCACTTT. It specifies CSARDTGIRSYNSPLHF. The chain carries TRBV20-1 and TRBJ1-6; D not resolved. Germline V gene data show CDR1 as DFQATT and CDR2 as SNEGSKA (reference sequence). There are 17 residues in the CDR3. The V end was cut by 0 bases, the J end by 1 base, with 13 bases between.